The entry below describes one T cell receptor beta chain. This record comes from a study of CD8+CD57+ T cells in acquired aplastic anemia. TCR beta VDJ and CDR3 profiling used genomic DNA as template. TCRdb reanalysed the reads using MiXCR and keeps one entry per CDR3 protein. The data show 180,000 or so distinct CDR3 sequences, with approximately 48% seen just once and under 2% held by the top ten. With V trimmed by 5 bases and J by 4 bases, 7 bases remained unmatched. The CDR3 covers 15 residues. CDR1 and CDR2 from the germline V gene are LNHDA and SQIVND (reference sequence). Before being chosen for sequencing, patients had shown CD8+CD57+ cell expansion by flow cytometry.

The receptor's source is a human donor with aplastic anemia. V is TRBV19 and J is TRBJ2-1; 8 nucleotides match TRBD1. Sequences were obtained from sorted CD4+, CD8+, or CD8+CD57+ T cells (not recorded which) from PBMCs. This chain's CDR3 is CASSRGTGFYNEQFF. CDR3 DNA: TGTGCCAGTAGTCGTGGGACAGGTTTTTACAATGAGCAGTTCTTC.